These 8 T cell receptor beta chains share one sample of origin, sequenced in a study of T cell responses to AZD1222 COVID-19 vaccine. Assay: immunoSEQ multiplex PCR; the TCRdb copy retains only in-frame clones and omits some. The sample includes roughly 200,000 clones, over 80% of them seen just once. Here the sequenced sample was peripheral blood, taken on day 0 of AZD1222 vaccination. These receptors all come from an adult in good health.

The CDR3 DNA is TGCGCCAGCAGTGAAGACAATCTACGCCCAGCTTTCTTT. It specifies CASSEDNLRPAFF. The genes are TRBV10-1 and TRBJ1-1; D is uncertain. Germline CDR1 WNHNN, CDR2 SYGVQD (reference sequence). The CDR3 is made up of 13 amino acids. Trimming removed 3 bases at V and 10 bases at J, with 15 bases between.

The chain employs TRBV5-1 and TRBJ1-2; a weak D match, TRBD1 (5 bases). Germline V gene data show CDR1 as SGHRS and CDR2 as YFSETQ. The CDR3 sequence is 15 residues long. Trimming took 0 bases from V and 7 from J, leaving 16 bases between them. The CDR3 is CASSLDSGGLRGYTF. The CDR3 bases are TGCGCCAGCAGCTTGGACTCCGGGGGGTTACGTGGCTACACCTTC.

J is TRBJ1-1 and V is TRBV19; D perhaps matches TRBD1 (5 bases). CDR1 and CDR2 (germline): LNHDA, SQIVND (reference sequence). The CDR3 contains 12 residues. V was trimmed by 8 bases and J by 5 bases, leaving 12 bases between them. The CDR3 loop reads CASSGLRTEAFF. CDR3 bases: TGTGCCAGTTCGGGGCTTCGGACTGAAGCTTTCTTT. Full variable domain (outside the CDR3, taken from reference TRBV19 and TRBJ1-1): DGGITQSPKYLFRKEGQNVTLSCEQNLNHDAMYWYRQDPGQGLRLIYYSQIVNDFQKGDIAEGYSVSREKKESFPLTVTSAQKNPTAFYLCASSGLRTEAFFGQGTRLTVV.

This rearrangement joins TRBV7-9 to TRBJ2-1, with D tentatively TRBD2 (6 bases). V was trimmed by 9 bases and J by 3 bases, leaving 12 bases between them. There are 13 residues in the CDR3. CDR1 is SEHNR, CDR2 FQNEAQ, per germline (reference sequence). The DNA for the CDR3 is TGTGCCAGTGTGCGGGACCTCTACAATGAGCAGTTCTTC. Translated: CASVRDLYNEQFF.

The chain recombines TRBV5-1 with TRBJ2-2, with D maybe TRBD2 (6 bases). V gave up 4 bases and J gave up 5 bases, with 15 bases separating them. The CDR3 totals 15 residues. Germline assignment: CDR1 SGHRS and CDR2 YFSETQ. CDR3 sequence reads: CASSVASVGTGELFF. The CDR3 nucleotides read TGCGCCAGCAGCGTCGCTAGCGTGGGGACCGGGGAGCTGTTTTTT. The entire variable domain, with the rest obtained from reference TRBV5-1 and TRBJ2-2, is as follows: KAGVTQTPRYLIKTRGQQVTLSCSPISGHRSVSWYQQTPGQGLQFLFEYFSETQRNKGNFPGRFSGRQFSNSRSEMNVSTLELGDSALYLCASSVASVGTGELFFGEGSRLTVL.

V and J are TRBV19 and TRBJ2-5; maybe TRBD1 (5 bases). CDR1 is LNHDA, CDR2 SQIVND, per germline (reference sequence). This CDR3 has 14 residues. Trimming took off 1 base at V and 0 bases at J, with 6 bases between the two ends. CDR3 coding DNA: TGTGCCAGTAGTATAGGACAGTACCAAGAGACCCAGTACTTC. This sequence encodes CASSIGQYQETQYF.

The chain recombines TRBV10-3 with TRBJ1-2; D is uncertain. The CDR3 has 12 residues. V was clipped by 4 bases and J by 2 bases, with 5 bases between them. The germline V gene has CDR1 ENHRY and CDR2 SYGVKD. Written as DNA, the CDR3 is TGTGCCATCAGTGGAGAAAACTATGGCTACACCTTC. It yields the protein CAISGENYGYTF.

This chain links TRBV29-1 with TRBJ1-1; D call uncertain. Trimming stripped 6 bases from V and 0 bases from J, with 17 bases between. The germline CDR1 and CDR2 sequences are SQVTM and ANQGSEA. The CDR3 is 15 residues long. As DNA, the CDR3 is TGCAGCGTCTCCTCGGCTAGTCTCATGAACACTGAAGCTTTCTTT. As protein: CSVSSASLMNTEAFF.